The 24 T cell receptor beta chains given below trace back to one sample, sequenced in a study of CD4 T cells in relation to SARS-CoV-2 and coronaviruses. Their antigens are not known. Unexposed donor CD4+ T cells date from about 2011-2018, before the COVID-19 pandemic. Isolation of CD4+ T cells took place after about 9 days in culture. The protocol was immunoSEQ multiplex PCR, while the TCRdb copy is restricted to in-frame clones and leaves out a portion. The table has some 16,000 clones, around four fifths seen once. The specimen sequenced was CD4+ T cells from PBMCs, cultured in vitro. These receptors came from a human donor in good health.

In its sample, this clone was seen a few times. The chain employs TRBV5-1 and TRBJ2-1; the D call may be TRBD1 or TRBD2 (6 bases each). The CDR3 has 15 amino acids. The V gene lost 0 bases and the J gene lost 7 bases, with 14 bases spanning the gap. Germline V gives CDR1 SGHRS, CDR2 YFSETQ. In nucleotides, the CDR3 is TGCGCCAGCAGCTTGGATGTGGGGGGCGGAAATGAGCAGTTCTTC. It yields the protein CASSLDVGGGNEQFF.

This clone was found once. This sequence joins TRBV7-9 and TRBJ1-6, with a possible D match to TRBD1 (6 bases). Trimming left V 2 bases short and J 10 bases short, with 15 bases between. Per germline, CDR1 SEHNR and CDR2 FQNEAQ (reference sequence). This CDR3 has 15 amino acids. CDR3 region: CASSLLGGWNSPLHF. In DNA, the CDR3 is TGTGCCAGCAGCTTATTAGGGGGGTGGAACTCACCCCTCCACTTT.

V is TRBV27 and J is TRBJ1-1; D remains ambiguous. The V gene's germline CDR1 is MNHEY and CDR2 SMNVEV (reference sequence). The CDR3 extends over 13 amino acids. The V end was cut by 1 base, the J end by 4 bases, with 7 bases between. In nucleotides, the CDR3 is TGTGCCAGCAGTTTATATCGGGGCACTGAAGCTTTCTTT. Translating gives CASSLYRGTEAFF.

This clone has only a few counts. J is TRBJ2-1 and V is TRBV7-9; TRBD2 agrees at 14 bases. Germline assignment: CDR1 SEHNR and CDR2 FQNEAQ (reference sequence). The CDR3 runs 18 residues. The J segment lost 0 bases and the V segment lost 5 bases, leaving 6 bases of the junction unmatched. CDR3: CASSAGTSGGSSYNEQFF. DNA of the CDR3: TGTGCCAGCAGCGCCGGGACTAGCGGGGGAAGCTCCTACAATGAGCAGTTCTTC.

This chain connects TRBV5-5 to TRBJ1-1; D not resolved. V dropped 1 base and J dropped 6 bases, with 10 bases sitting between them. CDR1 and CDR2 (germline): SGHKS, YYEKEE (reference sequence). The CDR3 runs 13 residues. CDR3 DNA: TGTGCCAGCAGCTTGAGTCAGGAACCTGAAGCTTTCTTT. Translation: CASSLSQEPEAFF.

CDR3 sequence: CASSQNRGLSGNTIYF. DNA of the CDR3: TGTGCCAGCAGCCAAAACAGGGGCCTCTCTGGAAACACCATATATTTT. The chain recombines TRBV3-1 (or the pseudogene TRBV3-2) with TRBJ1-3; 7 positions match TRBD1. V trimming: 2 bases; J trimming: 0 bases; junction bases outside the gene matches: 4. CDR1 is LGHDT, CDR2 YNNKEL, per germline (reference sequence). CDR3 length: 16 residues.

A few counts support this clone. The rearrangement links TRBV29-1 to TRBJ2-7, with D perhaps assigned TRBD1 or TRBD2 (5 bases each). This CDR3 region has 14 residues. Trimming shortened V by 7 bases and J by 2 bases, and 18 bases separated the two germline ends. The germline CDR1 and CDR2 sequences are SQVTM and ANQGSEA. CDR3 amino acids: CSADGVAGTYEQYF. CDR3 coding DNA: TGCAGCGCGGACGGGGTTGCAGGGACCTACGAGCAGTACTTC.

The V and J genes are TRBV18 and TRBJ2-3; D gene unclear. The germline V and J ends were trimmed by 3 bases and 2 bases, with 12 bases remaining between them. The CDR3 sequence is 15 residues long. CDR1 and CDR2 from the germline V gene are KGHSH and LQKENI. CDR3 in amino acids: CASSPEWSTTDTQYF. CDR3 coding DNA: TGTGCCAGCTCACCGGAGTGGTCGACCACAGATACGCAGTATTTT.

The chain combines TRBV12-3 or TRBV12-4 with TRBJ2-5; D gene ambiguous. CDR3 length: 13 amino acids. V dropped 2 bases and J dropped 5 bases, with 9 bases sitting between them. The CDR3 protein is CASSLSMEETQYF. Written as DNA, the CDR3 is TGTGCCAGCAGTTTATCCATGGAGGAGACCCAGTACTTC.

Here the CDR3 reads CASSLRGYGTEAFF. Written as DNA, the CDR3 is TGTGCCAGCAGCCTGAGAGGGTATGGCACTGAAGCTTTCTTT. This rearrangement joins TRBV28 to TRBJ1-1, with D uncertain. Germline V gene lookup returns CDR1 MDHEN and CDR2 SYDVKM. Between the trimmed V and J ends, which lost 6 bases and 4 bases, there was a span of 15 bases. The CDR3 covers 14 residues.

The chain employs TRBV6-5 and TRBJ1-5; D is possibly TRBD1 (5 bases). Trimming pared 9 bases from V and 2 bases from J, leaving 17 bases between. Germline V gene lookup returns CDR1 MNHEY and CDR2 SVGAGI. The CDR3 length is 15 residues. The CDR3 protein is CASWLGQVRNQPQHF. CDR3 DNA: TGTGCCAGTTGGCTGGGGCAGGTCCGCAATCAGCCCCAGCATTTT.

V gene TRBV18 combines with J gene TRBJ1-5; D unresolved. This CDR3 comprises 15 residues. Between the trimmed V and J ends, which lost 1 base and 9 bases, there was a span of 16 bases. The germline V gene has CDR1 KGHSH and CDR2 LQKENI. The CDR3 loop reads CASSPQPGAVGPQHF. In nucleotides, the CDR3 is TGTGCCAGCTCACCACAGCCGGGTGCAGTGGGGCCCCAGCATTTT.

This clone was observed a few times. This sequence joins TRBV7-6 and TRBJ1-2; TRBD1 aligns across 7 bases. V lost 1 base and J lost 5; bases outside the gene matches: 1. The CDR3 runs to 13 residues. The germline V gene encodes CDR1 SGHVS and CDR2 FNYEAQ. The CDR3 spells CASSLGGQYGYTF. The CDR3 DNA reads as TGTGCCAGCAGCTTAGGGGGACAGTATGGCTACACCTTC.

The CDR3, as DNA: TGCGCCAGCAGCTTGGCCAGACAGGCCCAGTTCAATGAGCAGTTCTTC. Protein: CASSLARQAQFNEQFF. V is TRBV5-1 and J is TRBJ2-1; D possibly corresponds to TRBD1 (6 bases). Per germline, CDR1 SGHRS and CDR2 YFSETQ. This CDR3 is 16 amino acids long. V was clipped by 0 bases and J by 6 bases, with 16 bases between them.

The chain combines TRBV6-5 with TRBJ1-1, with D unresolved. V lost 4 bases, J lost 0 bases, and 6 bases lay in between. The germline V gene has CDR1 MNHEY and CDR2 SVGAGI. The CDR3 is 13 residues long. CDR3 region: CASSSYLNTEAFF. CDR3 DNA sequence: TGTGCCAGCAGTTCCTACTTGAACACTGAAGCTTTCTTT.

The J gene is TRBJ1-4, the V gene TRBV27; D ambiguous. Trimming took off 2 bases at V and 7 bases at J, with 11 bases between the two ends. The CDR3 is 14 amino acids. Germline V lookup: CDR1 MNHEY, CDR2 SMNVEV (reference sequence). Here the CDR3 reads CASSLTRAGEKLFF. CDR3 nucleotide sequence: TGTGCCAGCAGTTTAACAAGGGCGGGTGAAAAACTGTTTTTT.

This clone was counted a few times. The rearrangement uses TRBV19 and TRBJ2-2, with D unclear. The CDR3 covers 15 residues. Trimming took off 6 bases at V and 5 bases at J, with 16 bases between the two ends. Germline V CDR1 and CDR2: LNHDA, SQIVND (reference sequence). The CDR3 reads CASSTVLASTGELFF. In DNA, the CDR3 is TGTGCCAGTAGCACCGTTTTGGCGTCAACCGGGGAGCTGTTTTTT.

This chain links TRBV15 with TRBJ2-2, with 8 bases matching TRBD1. The CDR3 loop spans 16 amino acids. Germline V lookup: CDR1 LNHNV, CDR2 YYDKDF (reference sequence). After removal of 2 bases from V and 7 bases from J, the junction contained 9 bases not matched to a gene. The CDR3 nucleotides read TGTGCCACCAGCAGAAAAAAATCTGGGACAGGCGGGGAGCTGTTTTTT. Protein sequence: CATSRKKSGTGGELFF.

V usage is TRBV3-1 (or the pseudogene TRBV3-2) and J usage is TRBJ1-1; the D is unclear. The V end lost 0 bases, the J end lost 5 bases, and 13 bases lay between the germline ends. This CDR3 has 15 residues. In germline, CDR1 is LGHDT, CDR2 YNNKEL (reference sequence). CDR3 nucleotides: TGTGCCAGCAGCCAAGAGGACCCCGGAGGGACTGAAGCTTTCTTT. Translating it yields CASSQEDPGGTEAFF.

CDR3 loop: CASSDTYEQYF. The CDR3 coding sequence is TGTGCCAGCAGCGATACCTACGAGCAGTACTTC. This chain connects TRBV11-1 to TRBJ2-7, with D unresolved. V was trimmed by 5 bases and J by 2 bases, leaving 4 bases between them. The CDR3 is 11 residues long. CDR1 SGHAT and CDR2 FQDESV come from the germline V gene (reference sequence).

This chain joins TRBV19 and TRBJ2-7, with TRBD1 identical over 7 bases. V shed 3 bases, J shed 3 bases, and the junction held 5 bases outside the gene matches. The CDR3 is 14 amino acids. CDR1 is LNHDA and CDR2 is SQIVND in the germline V gene (reference sequence). This CDR3 is CASSISGQLYEQYF. In nucleotides, the CDR3 is TGTGCCAGTAGTATCTCGGGACAGCTCTACGAGCAGTACTTC.

This chain uses TRBV10-1 with TRBJ2-7, with D perhaps matching TRBD2 (6 bases). The length of the CDR3 is 11 residues. V shed 6 bases and J shed 5 bases, with 8 bases lying between them. From germline, CDR1 is WNHNN and CDR2 SYGVQD (reference sequence). CDR3 in amino acids: CASREGHEQYF. CDR3 sequence (DNA): TGCGCCAGCAGGGAGGGCCACGAGCAGTACTTC.

The chain couples TRBV5-5 to TRBJ2-3; tentatively, D is TRBD1 (6 bases). CDR3 length: 15 residues. Trimming removed 5 bases at V and 0 bases at J, with 13 bases between. Germline loops: CDR1 SGHKS, CDR2 YYEKEE (reference sequence). The CDR3 reads CASRRGQSSTDTQYF. For the CDR3, the DNA is TGTGCCAGCAGAAGAGGACAGAGTAGCACAGATACGCAGTATTTT.

The chain employs TRBV20-1 and TRBJ1-2, with 9 bases lining up with TRBD1. With 7 bases clipped from V and 5 bases from J, the junction kept 2 bases outside the gene matches. This CDR3 is built from 11 residues. Germline V lookup: CDR1 DFQATT, CDR2 SNEGSKA (reference sequence). Here the CDR3 reads CSVDRGYGYTF. The CDR3 bases are TGCAGTGTAGACAGGGGGTATGGCTACACCTTC.